The 28 T cell receptor beta chains listed next were all sequenced from one sample in a study of blood T cell repertoires in COVID-19. The repertoire was sequenced with immunoSEQ multiplex PCR; TCRdb's copy has only in-frame clones and lacks some. The sample lists about 130,000 clones, less than 90% occurring once. Sequenced material: PBMCs or T cells enriched from blood (not recorded which). The receptors here all came from a man aged 25-45 years who had recovered from COVID-19.

CDR3 amino acids: CASSQDSYLNTGELFF. CDR3 coding DNA: TGTGCCAGCAGTCAGGACAGCTACTTGAACACCGGGGAGCTGTTTTTT. This chain joins TRBV7-9 and TRBJ2-2; D might be TRBD1 (6 bases). This CDR3 is built from 16 residues. Trimming removed 6 bases at V and 1 base at J, with 15 bases between. Germline V lookup: CDR1 SEHNR, CDR2 FQNEAQ (reference sequence).

Written as DNA, the CDR3 is TGTGCCAGTAGTGGAACAGGGGGGCAAGGTCAGCCCCAGCATTTT. Its translation is CASSGTGGQGQPQHF. V gene TRBV19 combines with J gene TRBJ1-5; 8 positions agree with TRBD1. From germline, CDR1 is LNHDA and CDR2 SQIVND (reference sequence). Trimming at V came to 5 bases and at J to 6 bases, leaving 9 bases not matched to a gene. The CDR3 is made up of 15 amino acids.

The chain is built from TRBV7-2 and TRBJ2-5; 7 bases fit TRBD2. Germline CDR1 and CDR2: SGHTA and FQGNSA. Germline trimming cut 2 bases from V and 3 bases from J; bases unmatched to any gene: 6. The CDR3 has 15 residues. The CDR3 region is CASSLWRGREETQYF. Here the CDR3 DNA reads TGTGCCAGCAGCTTATGGCGGGGGAGAGAAGAGACCCAGTACTTC.

CDR3 residues: CASSSKPPGGITDTQYF. DNA of the CDR3: TGCGCCAGCAGCTCGAAACCCCCAGGGGGTATCACAGATACGCAGTATTTT. V and J are TRBV5-1 and TRBJ2-3; 7 nucleotides agree with TRBD1. CDR1 is SGHRS, CDR2 YFSETQ, per germline. The CDR3 runs 17 residues. V dropped 3 bases and J dropped 2; count of bases not matched to a gene: 12.

V and J are TRBV30 and TRBJ2-7; TRBD2 aligns across 8 bases. Per the germline V gene, CDR1 is GTSNPN and CDR2 is SVGIG (reference sequence). This CDR3 spans 13 amino acids. Trimming removed 5 bases from V and 4 bases from J; junction bases left unmatched: 7. The CDR3 spells CAWGGRGGYEQYF. In DNA, the CDR3 is TGTGCCTGGGGCGGCCGGGGGGGGTACGAGCAGTACTTC.

V usage is TRBV2 and J usage is TRBJ1-4, with TRBD1 as a possible D gene (5 bases). V was trimmed by 8 bases and J by 8 bases, leaving 12 bases between them. This CDR3 comprises 12 residues. Germline V gives CDR1 SNHLY, CDR2 FYNNEI. CDR3 sequence reads: CASLRDGEKLFF. The CDR3 DNA reads as TGTGCCAGCCTCAGGGATGGGGAAAAACTGTTTTTT.

The chain employs TRBV3-1 (or the pseudogene TRBV3-2) and TRBJ2-7; 8 bases agree with TRBD1. With V trimmed by 1 base and J by 2 bases, 10 bases remained unmatched. The V gene's germline CDR1 is LGHDT and CDR2 YNNKEL (reference sequence). The CDR3 has 17 residues. CDR3 in DNA: TGTGCCAGCAGCCAAGCTGTCGCAGGGGGCATCCCCTACGAGCAGTACTTC. It codes for CASSQAVAGGIPYEQYF.

The chain joins TRBV25-1 to TRBJ1-1; D uncertain. CDR3 length equals 14 residues. Germline-derived CDR1 and CDR2 are MGHDK and SYGVNS. V gave up 3 bases and J gave up 0 bases, with 8 bases separating them. In DNA form, the CDR3 reads TGTGCCAGCAGTGAGTTACAGCTGAACACTGAAGCTTTCTTT. It specifies CASSELQLNTEAFF.

This chain connects TRBV6-5 to TRBJ1-3, with D maybe TRBD1 (5 bases). Looked up from germline, CDR1 is MNHEY and CDR2 is SVGAGI. The ends were cut back, 11 bases at V and 1 base at J, with 15 bases in the middle. The CDR3 covers 14 residues. The DNA for the CDR3 is TGTGCCGCAGGGTATAGTGGTTCTGGAAACACCATATATTTT. Translating gives CAAGYSGSGNTIYF.

The chain links TRBV16 to TRBJ1-6; maybe TRBD1 (5 bases). The CDR3 covers 17 residues. Germline CDR1 KGHSY, CDR2 FQNENV. With 2 bases removed from V and 0 bases from J, the gap between germline ends came to 11 bases. The CDR3 protein is CASSQDSKSSYNSPLHF. The CDR3 nucleotides are TGTGCCAGCAGCCAAGACAGCAAGAGCTCCTATAATTCACCCCTCCACTTT.

This chain uses TRBV7-9 with TRBJ2-7; TRBD1 agrees at 12 bases. Trimming took 5 bases from V and 7 from J; bases not matched to a gene: 9. CDR1 is SEHNR and CDR2 is FQNEAQ in the germline V gene (reference sequence). The CDR3 is made up of 15 amino acids. The chain's CDR3 is CASSNRDRGPGEQYF. CDR3 DNA sequence: TGTGCCAGCAGCAACCGGGACAGGGGGCCTGGAGAGCAGTACTTC.

This chain links TRBV24-1 with TRBJ1-2, with D maybe TRBD1 (5 bases). There are 12 residues in the CDR3. The germline V gene has CDR1 KGHDR and CDR2 SFDVKD. Trimming removed 3 bases at V and 5 bases at J, with 6 bases between. DNA of the CDR3: TGTGCCACCAGTGATGCAGGGTATGGCTACACCTTC. Its translation is CATSDAGYGYTF.

The chain employs TRBV19 and TRBJ1-6; D is ambiguous. The germline V gene has CDR1 LNHDA and CDR2 SQIVND (reference sequence). The germline V and J ends were trimmed by 5 bases and 14 bases, with 10 bases remaining between them. The CDR3 has 11 amino acids. The CDR3 DNA is TGTGCCAGTAGTCCCGGGAGGACCCTCCACTTT. This gives the protein CASSPGRTLHF.

The genes are TRBV11-2 and TRBJ2-1, with 8 bases matching TRBD2. The V gene's germline CDR1 is SGHAT and CDR2 FQNNGV. There are 15 residues in the CDR3. J lost 8 bases, V lost 1 base, and 7 bases had no gene match. The CDR3 sequence is CASSLGAGVLYEQFF. CDR3 DNA sequence: TGTGCCAGCAGCTTAGGAGCGGGAGTTTTATATGAGCAGTTCTTC.

This clone was counted between two and nine times. V usage is TRBV7-9 and J usage is TRBJ1-5, with a tentative D call TRBD1 (6 bases). The CDR3 totals 14 residues. V lost 3 bases to trimming and J lost 5 bases, with 11 bases between them. Germline values: CDR1 SEHNR, CDR2 FQNEAQ (reference sequence). CDR3 loop: CASSFGAGDQPQHF. CDR3 DNA sequence: TGTGCCAGCAGCTTTGGGGCAGGGGATCAGCCCCAGCATTTT.

This clone was seen once. This rearrangement joins TRBV4-1 to TRBJ1-6; D is unclear. The CDR3 extends over 17 amino acids. Germline assignment: CDR1 MGHRA and CDR2 YSYEKL. Trimming pared 2 bases from V and 4 bases from J, leaving 15 bases between. CDR3: CASSQPPRNLYNSPLHF. The CDR3 DNA is TGCGCCAGCAGCCAACCCCCGAGAAACCTTTATAATTCACCCCTCCACTTT.

V is TRBV9 and J is TRBJ2-2; TRBD2 agrees at 9 bases. Trimming took 4 bases from V and 4 from J; bases not matched to a gene: 5. The CDR3 runs 15 residues. Germline V lookup: CDR1 SGDLS, CDR2 YYNGEE. CDR3 protein: CASSPLAGPTGELFF. The CDR3, as DNA: TGTGCCAGCAGCCCCCTAGCGGGACCCACCGGGGAGCTGTTTTTT.

The chain is built from TRBV24-1 and TRBJ2-1; possible D gene TRBD1, 5 bases. Germline V lookup: CDR1 KGHDR, CDR2 SFDVKD. V was pared by 2 bases and J by 13 bases, with 14 bases between. This CDR3 comprises 13 residues. This CDR3 is CATSDSRGKRQFF. The CDR3 coding sequence is TGTGCCACCAGTGATTCAAGGGGTAAACGACAGTTCTTC.

The genes are TRBV11-2 and TRBJ2-7, with D perhaps TRBD1 (6 bases). CDR3 length equals 14 residues. The germline V gene encodes CDR1 SGHAT and CDR2 FQNNGV. V dropped 0 bases and J dropped 3 bases, with 9 bases sitting between them. CDR3 DNA: TGTGCCAGCAGCTTAGATACAGGGAACTACGAGCAGTACGTC. It codes for CASSLDTGNYEQYV.

This clone was detected a few times. The chain has TRBV10-3 and TRBJ2-2; TRBD1 matches 12 bases. V trimming: 6 bases; J trimming: 3 bases; junction bases outside the gene matches: 8. Germline loops: CDR1 ENHRY, CDR2 SYGVKD. The CDR3 extends over 17 amino acids. The CDR3 loop reads CAIRPGTGGSYTGELFF. DNA of the CDR3: TGTGCCATCAGACCCGGGACAGGGGGCTCGTACACCGGGGAGCTGTTTTTT.

The sample holds a few counts of this clone. CDR3 amino acids: CASRPGTGTGTEAFF. CDR3 DNA sequence: TGTGCCAGCAGGCCTGGCACAGGGACAGGTACTGAAGCTTTCTTT. V is TRBV6-6 and J is TRBJ1-1; 8 nucleotides line up with TRBD1. V lost 6 bases to trimming and J lost 5 bases; unmatched junction nucleotides: 11. This CDR3 contains 15 residues. Germline values: CDR1 MNHNY, CDR2 SVGAGI (reference sequence).

The CDR3 DNA follows: TGTGCCAGCACCCAGGGAGGGGTGGGCGAGCAGTACTTC. Its translation: CASTQGGVGEQYF. This sequence joins TRBV6-6 and TRBJ2-7; the match to TRBD2 covers 7 bases. The CDR3 length is 13 residues. V trimming: 7 bases; J trimming: 6 bases; junction bases outside the gene matches: 9. Germline CDR1 is MNHNY and CDR2 is SVGAGI (reference sequence).

This clone occurred a few times. This chain links TRBV30 with TRBJ1-5, with D hard to call. Germline values: CDR1 GTSNPN, CDR2 SVGIG (reference sequence). The V end lost 4 bases, the J end lost 9 bases, and 16 bases lay between the germline ends. This CDR3 contains 13 residues. The CDR3 here is CAWKAPLRGPQHF. CDR3 nucleotides: TGTGCCTGGAAAGCTCCTTTACGGGGGCCCCAGCATTTT.

This clone was counted between two and nine times. The V call is TRBV14, the J call TRBJ1-2; D gene unclear. V was pared by 0 bases and J by 2 bases, with 4 bases between. The CDR3 sequence is 13 residues long. Germline CDR1 and CDR2: SGHDN and FVKESK. CDR3 region: CASSQDGNYGYTF. The CDR3 DNA sequence: TGTGCCAGCAGCCAAGACGGGAACTATGGCTACACCTTC.

This clone was observed a single time. This rearrangement joins TRBV19 to TRBJ1-1; D remains ambiguous. Trimming pared 0 bases from V and 4 bases from J, leaving 9 bases between. Germline values: CDR1 LNHDA, CDR2 SQIVND (reference sequence). The CDR3 is made up of 14 amino acids. The chain's CDR3 is CASSIDLSGTEAFF. CDR3 DNA: TGTGCCAGTAGTATAGATCTAAGCGGCACTGAAGCTTTCTTT.

This chain links TRBV7-9 with TRBJ2-3, with 11 positions matching TRBD2. The CDR3 runs 17 residues. CDR1 is SEHNR and CDR2 is FQNEAQ in the germline V gene (reference sequence). The ends lost 5 bases at V and 2 bases at J; junction bases unmatched: 9. CDR3 residues: CASSLSTSGGVTDTQYF. The CDR3 DNA is TGTGCCAGCAGCCTAAGCACTAGCGGGGGAGTCACAGATACGCAGTATTTT.

Details on this clone: Within the sample, other DNA sequences also encode this same CDR3. The chain has TRBV6-5 and TRBJ2-7, with TRBD2 matching over 7 bases. The CDR3 is 15 residues long. Germline loops: CDR1 MNHEY, CDR2 SVGAGI. V lost 9 bases and J lost 0; bases outside the gene matches: 11. The CDR3 DNA reads TGTGCCAGTAGGGAGGGTCCTGGGGGCTCCTACGAGCAGTACTTC. Its translation is CASREGPGGSYEQYF.

This clone was observed a few times. This chain joins TRBV7-9 and TRBJ1-3; a weak D match, TRBD1 (5 bases). From germline, CDR1 is SEHNR and CDR2 FQNEAQ (reference sequence). The CDR3 spans 15 residues. Between the trimmed V and J ends, which lost 6 bases and 4 bases, there was a span of 16 bases. The CDR3 here is CASRGEGSAGNTIYF. CDR3 sequence (DNA): TGTGCCAGCAGAGGGGAAGGATCAGCCGGAAACACCATATATTTT.